These 11 T cell receptor beta chains share one sample of origin, sequenced in a study of T cell changes during pregnancy in multiple sclerosis. Some clones are missing from TCRdb's copy, which holds only in-frame ones; the method was immunoSEQ multiplex PCR. The sample holds approximately 28,000 clones, about 90% seen once. The sample in question was peripheral blood, obtained in the first trimester of pregnancy. The receptors derive from a female donor in good health, enrolled as a control in a pregnancy study.

The CDR3 DNA sequence: TGTGCTAGTGGCCCCCCCGGTTGGGGACACGGGCAGTACTTC. Translating it yields CASGPPGWGHGQYF. The chain joins TRBV12-5 to TRBJ2-7; D is perhaps TRBD1 (6 bases). The ends were cut back, 6 bases at V and 9 bases at J, with 21 bases in the middle. CDR3 length: 14 amino acids. Germline values: CDR1 LGHNT, CDR2 FRNRAP. Using reference TRBV12-5 and TRBJ2-7 for the parts outside the CDR3, the full variable domain is DARVTQTPRHKVTEMGQEVTMRCQPILGHNTVFWYRQTMMQGLELLAYFRNRAPLDDSGMPKDRFSAEMPDATLATLKIQPSEPRDSAVYFCASGPPGWGHGQYFGPGTRLTVT.

This clone was seen only once. V and J are TRBV7-2 and TRBJ1-2; TRBD1 is a possible D gene (6 bases). This CDR3 has 14 residues. CDR1 is SGHTA and CDR2 is FQGNSA in the germline V gene. The ends were cut back, 5 bases at V and 7 bases at J, with 17 bases in the middle. CDR3 sequence (DNA): TGTGCCAGCAGCCCGATTAGGCAGGGGCGTGGCTACACCTTC. It encodes CASSPIRQGRGYTF.

The rearrangement joins TRBV10-3 to TRBJ1-4, with 10 positions matching TRBD1. The CDR3 totals 17 residues. The V segment lost 3 bases and the J segment 7 bases; nucleotides outside the gene matches: 11. The germline gives CDR1 ENHRY, CDR2 SYGVKD. The CDR3 sequence is CAISESTGGSWGEKLFF. CDR3 DNA: TGTGCCATCAGTGAATCGACAGGGGGCTCTTGGGGTGAAAAACTGTTTTTT.

This chain links TRBV11-3 with TRBJ2-7; TRBD2 agrees at 7 bases. Trimming removed 3 bases from V and 1 base from J; junction bases left unmatched: 9. Germline V gives CDR1 SGHNT, CDR2 YENEEA. The CDR3 length is 16 residues. CDR3 amino acids: CASSFSGAGGSYEQYF. In DNA form, the CDR3 reads TGTGCCAGCAGCTTTTCCGGGGCCGGGGGGTCCTACGAGCAGTACTTC.

The chain uses TRBV5-6 and TRBJ2-3; 8 bases map to TRBD1. The ends lost 2 bases at V and 1 base at J; junction bases unmatched: 6. The CDR3 has 16 amino acids. In germline, CDR1 is SGHDT, CDR2 YYEEEE. The CDR3 coding sequence is TGTGCCAGCAGCTTTCCGGACAGGGTTCGCACAGATACGCAGTATTTT. It yields the protein CASSFPDRVRTDTQYF.

V usage is TRBV5-1 and J usage is TRBJ2-2; the match to TRBD1 covers 7 bases. The CDR3 contains 14 residues. V dropped 4 bases and J dropped 6; count of bases not matched to a gene: 6. Germline V gene sequence: CDR1 SGHRS, CDR2 YFSETQ. DNA of the CDR3: TGCGCCAGCAGCCCAGGGGGTACGTCCGGGGAGCTGTTTTTT. Protein sequence: CASSPGGTSGELFF.

The V and J genes are TRBV19 and TRBJ2-6; tentative D call: TRBD1 (6 bases). Germline CDR1 reads LNHDA; CDR2 reads SQIVND (reference sequence). The CDR3 has 17 amino acids. Between the trimmed V and J ends, which lost 5 bases and 4 bases, there was a span of 18 bases. Written as DNA, the CDR3 is TGTGCCAGTAGTGGAAGCTCAACAGGGACCGGGGCCAACGTCCTGACTTTC. It translates to CASSGSSTGTGANVLTF.

A note on this clone: Mismatch with germline at one junction end may stem from a read error. The chain is built from TRBV7-7 and TRBJ1-3; the D is unclear. The CDR3 sequence is 14 residues long. Germline CDR1 is SSHAT and CDR2 is FNYEAQ (reference sequence). The CDR3 spells CASSPGVTGNTIYF. The CDR3 bases are TGTGCTAGCAGCCCAGGCGTCACTGGAAACACCATATATTTT.

The V and J genes are TRBV27 and TRBJ1-6, with 8 bases aligning to TRBD1. Germline V gene sequence: CDR1 MNHEY, CDR2 SMNVEV (reference sequence). The CDR3 spans 17 residues. Germline trimming cut 5 bases from V and 0 bases from J; bases unmatched to any gene: 6. The CDR3 here is CASSPRTGSSYNSPLHF. The CDR3 nucleotides are TGTGCCAGCAGTCCTAGGACAGGGAGCTCCTATAATTCACCCCTCCACTTT.

This rearrangement joins TRBV19 to TRBJ1-4; 7 bases map to TRBD1. Trimming cost V 5 bases and J 7 bases; bases outside gene matches: 7. Per germline, CDR1 LNHDA and CDR2 SQIVND (reference sequence). The CDR3 length is 14 residues. The CDR3 DNA reads as TGTGCCAGTAGTGACCACAGGGGAAGTGAAAAACTGTTTTTT. It is translated as CASSDHRGSEKLFF.

This clone has a single count. This sequence joins TRBV6-1 and TRBJ2-3, with 11 nucleotides matching TRBD2. Germline CDR1 reads MNHNS; CDR2 reads SASEGT. The V gene end was trimmed by 2 bases and the J gene end by 6 bases; junction bases not matched to a gene: 7. This CDR3 is built from 16 residues. CDR3 protein: CASSEISGGGWDTQYF. The CDR3 nucleotides read TGTGCCAGCAGTGAAATTAGCGGGGGGGGTTGGGATACGCAGTATTTT.